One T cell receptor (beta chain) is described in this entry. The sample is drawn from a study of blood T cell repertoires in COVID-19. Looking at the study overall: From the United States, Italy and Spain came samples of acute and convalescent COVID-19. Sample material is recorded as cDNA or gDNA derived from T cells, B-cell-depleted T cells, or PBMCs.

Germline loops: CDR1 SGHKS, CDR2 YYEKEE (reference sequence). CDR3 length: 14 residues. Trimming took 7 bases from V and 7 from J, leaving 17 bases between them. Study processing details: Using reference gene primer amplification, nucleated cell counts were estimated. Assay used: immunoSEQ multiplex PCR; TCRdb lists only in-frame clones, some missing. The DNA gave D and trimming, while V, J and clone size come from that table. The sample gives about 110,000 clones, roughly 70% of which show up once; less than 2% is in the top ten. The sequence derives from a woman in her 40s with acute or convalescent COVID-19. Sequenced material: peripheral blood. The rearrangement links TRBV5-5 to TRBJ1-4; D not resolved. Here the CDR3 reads CASAVDPTPEKLFF. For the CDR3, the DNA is TGTGCCAGCGCCGTCGATCCTACTCCTGAAAAACTGTTTTTT.